The rows below give T cell receptor beta chains drawn from one sample of a study of radiotherapy plus CTLA-4 blockade in lung cancer. Using immunoSEQ multiplex PCR, the repertoire was profiled, and TCRdb retains in-frame clones only, with some absent. The top ten clones hold 6.5% to 10% of a sample with about 46,000 clones, roughly three quarters of them seen once. The source was peripheral blood, collected from a patient treated with radiotherapy plus ipilimumab. These receptors all come from a human donor with non-small cell lung cancer who had a complete response to radiotherapy plus ipilimumab. Each CDR3 is given with its conserved first and last residue. Size values are once, few and many counts, or a class for expanded clones, and some rows have none.

V: TRBV18
J: TRBJ2-4
size: NA
CDR3: CASSPTGQSKNIQYF

V: TRBV18
J: TRBJ1-1
size: NA
CDR3: CASSLGTGGTEAFF

V: TRBV6-5
J: TRBJ1-2
size: NA
CDR3: CASSPDRNYGYTF

V: TRBV7-2
J: TRBJ2-1
size: NA
CDR3: CASSPYYNEQFF

V: TRBV10-3
J: TRBJ2-3
size: NA
CDR3: CAIMPSGGADTQYF

V: TRBV12-5
J: TRBJ1-1
size: NA
CDR3: CASTWGRETEAFF

V: TRBV12-5
J: TRBJ2-3
size: NA
CDR3: CASGLGLATDTQYF

V: TRBV5-4
J: TRBJ1-1
size: NA
CDR3: CASSPGNRGRSTEAFF

V: TRBV7-9
J: TRBJ2-3
size: once
CDR3: CASSLSMGLGTQYF

V: TRBV5-5
J: TRBJ1-2
size: NA
CDR3: CASSPQGSANYGYTF

V: TRBV11-3
J: TRBJ1-1
size: NA
CDR3: CASSSGTGEGGTEAFF

V: TRBV2
J: TRBJ2-1
size: NA
CDR3: CASSTQTQVRSCNEQFF